Sequencing of this T cell receptor (beta chain) was carried out in a study of shared T cell receptors in the human thymus. This clone was counted a few times. Germline V gives CDR1 LNHDA, CDR2 SQIVND (reference sequence). J lost 0 bases, V lost 5 bases, and 5 bases had no gene match. The CDR3 loop spans 16 amino acids. Assay: immunoSEQ multiplex PCR; the TCRdb copy retains only in-frame clones and omits some. Among roughly 560,000 clones, around 78% were seen once, and the ten largest hold more than 0.01%. This sample also appeared in a second study, on human thymus T cells. This second report adds: In corrective heart surgery, resections were taken, and these provided the thymus tissue. Gene usage for V and J segments appeared biased in thymic and blood repertoires. Related research described thymic repertoires that were highly overlapping among unrelated individuals.

This rearrangement joins TRBV19 to TRBJ1-3; 9 bases fit TRBD1. The TCR comes from a boy younger than two with a congenital heart defect. The sample consisted of thymocytes. The CDR3 is CASSSRTGVSGNTIYF. CDR3 bases: TGTGCCAGTAGTTCAAGGACAGGGGTCTCTGGAAACACCATATATTTT.